This T cell receptor beta chain was obtained from a study of response to subunit inactivated influenza vaccine (dated by TCRdb to about 2018). Study-level background: The study used deep quantitative T cell receptor repertoire profiling to track responses to a trivalent subunit inactivated influenza vaccine. Study-wide conclusions, independent of this receptor: It was suggested by the authors that each seasonal influenza vaccination may recruit only a limited number of new T cells.

Library prep was done by RT-PCR. The instrument was an Illumina HiSeq 2500. TCRdb reran the public reads through fastp at Q25 and MiXCR, keeping productive beta chains. Merged by CDR3 protein, the rows form single entries marked with the most common genes and DNA. This sample is represented by 700,000 to 800,000 distinct CDR3 sequences; approximately 18% of them were singletons. The top ten clones comprise under 13% of the sample. The CDR3 measures 15 amino acids from cysteine to phenylalanine. Here the CDR3 DNA is all that survives: 45 bases in frame from base 1. Ends trimmed: V by 6 bases, J by 3 bases; bases unmatched to a gene: 8. This clonotype was recorded at least ten times. It lacks a known antigen. Base quality data are lacking; no much larger clone is found one base away.

The sample in question was PBMCs from blood, obtained 4 to 6 days after vaccination. The chain couples TRBV12-3 or TRBV12-4 to TRBJ2-5; 9 of the junction bases match TRBD1. The origin of this receptor is a man in his fifties who received an inactivated influenza vaccine. Donor details come from another sample of the same person, matched by shared clones. The DNA sequence is TGTGCCAGCAGCCCCTTAGGACAGGGGAAAGAGACCCAGTACTTC. It specifies CASSPLGQGKETQYF.